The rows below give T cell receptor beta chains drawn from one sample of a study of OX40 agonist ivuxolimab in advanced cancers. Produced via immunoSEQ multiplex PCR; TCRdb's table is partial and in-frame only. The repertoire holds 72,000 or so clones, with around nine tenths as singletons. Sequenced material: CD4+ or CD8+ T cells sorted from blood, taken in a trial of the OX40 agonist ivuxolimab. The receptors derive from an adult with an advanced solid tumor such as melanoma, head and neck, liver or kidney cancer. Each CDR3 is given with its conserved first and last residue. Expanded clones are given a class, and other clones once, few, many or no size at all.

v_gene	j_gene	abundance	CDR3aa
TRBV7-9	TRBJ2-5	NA	CASSFLAGGPPNNQETQYF
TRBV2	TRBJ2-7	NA	CASSRDSAYEQYF
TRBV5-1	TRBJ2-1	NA	CASDPGTGGNNEQFF
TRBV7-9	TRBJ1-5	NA	CASSLGGGNQPQHF
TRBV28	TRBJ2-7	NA	CASSLFPASYEQYF
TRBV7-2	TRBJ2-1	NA	CASSPGLAGTYNEQFF
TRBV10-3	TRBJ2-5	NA	CAISESSRGLGETQYF
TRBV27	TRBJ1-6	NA	CASSSKPPRITYNSPLHF
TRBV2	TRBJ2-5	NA	CASSRSGQETQYF
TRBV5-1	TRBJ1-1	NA	CASRANTEAFF
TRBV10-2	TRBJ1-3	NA	CASKGNSGNTIYF
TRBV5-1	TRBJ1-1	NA	CASSLEEASTEAFF
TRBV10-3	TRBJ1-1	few	CAIRPQGGTEAFF
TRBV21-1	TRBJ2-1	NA	CASSKAEAGGPSVNEQFF
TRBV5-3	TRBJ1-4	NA	CARSSPETVVNEKLFF
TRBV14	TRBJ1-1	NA	CASSQMRSTGNTEAFF
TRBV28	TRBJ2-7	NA	CASRDRGPSLSYEQYF
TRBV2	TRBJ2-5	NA	CASSLYETQYF
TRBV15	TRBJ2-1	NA	CATSGGMTLYNEQFF
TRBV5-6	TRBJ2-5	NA	CASSSDFETQYF
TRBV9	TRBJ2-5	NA	CASSVGKTQYF
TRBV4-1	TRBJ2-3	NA	CASSQEAGTTDTQYF
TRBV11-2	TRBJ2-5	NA	CASSRRGVETQYF
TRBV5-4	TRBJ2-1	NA	CASSAGWGYNEQFF